This is a list of T cell receptor beta chains from one sample in a study of cytomegalovirus exposure and HLA in healthy donors. Using immunoSEQ multiplex PCR, the repertoire was profiled, and TCRdb retains in-frame clones only, with some absent. The data hold approximately 79,000 clones, with over 70% observed a single time. Sequencing was performed on PBMCs. The receptor set was obtained from a man aged 35 to 55 in good health and CMV-seronegative. Both conserved end residues are part of each CDR3.

length,V,CDR3
15,TRBV11-2,CASSLAGRGTYEQYF
11,TRBV28,CASRSTGTQYF
16,TRBV28,CASSLFRTVSNQPQHF
14,TRBV7-5,CARSRDSNTGELFF
14,TRBV27,CASSFRGLAHEQFF
13,TRBV30,CAWGAGMSDTQYF
14,TRBV27,CASKEQGATYEQYF
15,TRBV7-9,CSSRPPPSGQHEQYF
17,TRBV6-1,CASSEALPGTSTDTQYF
14,TRBV28,CASRGKGLHNEQFF
11,TRBV29-1,CSAQRLDEQFF
15,TRBV28,CASSFSSGGNQPQHF
15,TRBV28,CASSLGGRSTDTQYF
13,TRBV11-2,CASSFRVAGELFF
15,TRBV5-1,CASSYGQGMGNEQFF
13,TRBV19,CASRGQGFREQYF
16,TRBV7-9,CASSLGDFANTGELFF
14,TRBV18,CASSPNRGGNTIYF
13,TRBV2,CASNVQMNTEAFF
13,TRBV7-8,CASSLSGATEAFF
11,TRBV10-3,CAIQGEYEQYF
15,TRBV5-1,CASSPRQAPSGELFF
15,TRBV18,CASSPQWDNNQPQHF
17,TRBV5-4,CASSLVINPSSGNTIYF
15,TRBV28,CASGTGAPDNSPLHF
15,TRBV28,CASIIGGAGDYGYTF
16,TRBV11-2,CASSLRPGQGLSEAFF
13,TRBV10-3,CAISTPGDQPQHF
14,TRBV5-1,CASRSTGVREEQYF
16,TRBV6-1,CASSGGGWGGNQPQHF
14,TRBV6-5,CASSPTGVPYEQYF
14,TRBV19,CASSARMLTGELFF
13,TRBV25-1,CASAARANEKLFF
15,TRBV30,CAWRGMGARGEKLFF
15,TRBV4-1,CASSPRREGRNEQFF
17,TRBV5-1,CASSLLPRQSLNEKLFF
11,TRBV6-1,CASSEGGAQYF
13,TRBV10-2,CASSRRESHEQYF
12,TRBV29-1,CSVAGSSYEQYF
17,TRBV21-1,CASSFQPGTSGADEQYF
12,TRBV6-1,CASLAGPGEQYF
17,TRBV5-4,CASIDSGTGVGTGELFF
13,TRBV5-5,CASSKGQGREAFF
16,TRBV2,CASRGPRLAENYEQYF
14,TRBV29-1,CSVRPGTGSEKLFF